The 7 T cell receptor beta chains presented below share a single source sample, sequenced in a study of T-cell memory formation after mild COVID-19 (dated by TCRdb to the early 2020s). Library creation used 5' RACE. These reads were obtained on an Illumina NovaSeq 6000. TCRdb trimmed public reads at Q25 via fastp, called clones via MiXCR and kept in-frame beta chains. Every CDR3 protein is listed once, alongside the most common genes and DNA of its rows. Recorded for this sample are 580,000 or so distinct CDR3 sequences; 17% of them occurred a single time. The ten largest make up roughly 7.7% of the sample. The sequenced sample consisted of PBMCs or a T cell subset sorted from them (not recorded which). Receptors were obtained from an adult woman who had mild COVID-19 (a few samples of this study predate the infection). The sample titles of this study are shuffled in the database, so cell type and time point are left out; the donor was told from shared clones.

This clonotype was counted only a few times. This chain links TRBV19 with TRBJ2-7; D perhaps matches TRBD2 (6 bases). CDR1 LNHDA and CDR2 SQIVND come from the germline V gene (reference sequence). Trimming left V 3 bases short and J 3 bases short, with 9 bases between. The CDR3 totals 13 residues. CDR3 nucleotide sequence: TGTGCCAGTAGTATCACTAGCCGCTACGAGCAGTACTTC. Amino acids: CASSITSRYEQYF.

This clonotype was detected a few times. The chain is built from TRBV7-3 and TRBJ1-6; 10 nucleotides align to TRBD1. The CDR3 runs 16 residues. Looked up from germline, CDR1 is SGHTA and CDR2 is FQGTGA. V lost 5 bases to trimming and J lost 8 bases; unmatched junction nucleotides: 9. CDR3 sequence (DNA): TGTGCCAGCAGCCCACGGGACAGGGGATCGGATTCACCCCTCCACTTT. The encoded protein is CASSPRDRGSDSPLHF.

For this clonotype: The junction and the germline gene differ at one end; a read error may be behind it. This sequence joins TRBV9 and TRBJ2-2, with no clear D. The CDR3 length is 14 residues. Germline assignment: CDR1 SGDLS and CDR2 YYNGEE. The CDR3 DNA follows: TGTGACAGCAGCGAAGGTCTGAACACCGGGGAGCTGTTTTTT. It is translated as CDSSEGLNTGELFF.

This clonotype was picked up a small number of times. The chain uses TRBV12-3 or TRBV12-4 and TRBJ1-1; no firm D call. The V and J ends lost 3 bases and 0 bases respectively, with 5 bases between them. The CDR3 totals 13 residues. As DNA, the CDR3 is TGTGCCAGCAGTTTTGTGATGAACACTGAAGCTTTCTTT. Encoded protein: CASSFVMNTEAFF.

V gene TRBV5-1 combines with J gene TRBJ1-1; no firm D call. The ends were cut back, 6 bases at V and 8 bases at J, with 8 bases in the middle. The CDR3 length is 10 residues. Per the germline V gene, CDR1 is SGHRS and CDR2 is YFSETQ. This CDR3 is CASNGQEAFF. CDR3 coding DNA: TGCGCCAGCAACGGGCAGGAAGCTTTCTTT.

This clonotype is a singleton in its sample. The V call is TRBV7-3, the J call TRBJ2-3, with D perhaps TRBD1 or TRBD2 (5 bases each). CDR3 size: 14 residues. V was trimmed by 5 bases and J by 4 bases, leaving 13 bases between them. The germline V gene encodes CDR1 SGHTA and CDR2 FQGTGA. This CDR3 reads CASSGGIGADTQYF. The CDR3 coding sequence is TGTGCCAGCAGCGGGGGAATCGGGGCAGATACGCAGTATTTT.

The chain has TRBV7-2 and TRBJ2-7; D uncertain. Trimming stripped 2 bases from V and 3 bases from J, with 14 bases between. Germline V lookup: CDR1 SGHTA, CDR2 FQGNSA. This CDR3 has 15 amino acids. CDR3 sequence reads: CASSLRLQSHYEQYF. The CDR3, as DNA: TGTGCCAGCAGCTTAAGACTCCAGAGTCACTACGAGCAGTACTTC.